The 20 T cell receptor beta chains below were found in one sample sequenced in a study of molecular identifiers for immune sequencing clone quantification. TCRdb re-analysed the PCR reads in MiXCR, keeping a single row per CDR3 protein. The sample holds more than 300,000 distinct CDR3 sequences, about a fifth seen once. The sample was naive CD8+ T cells from blood, with Jurkat cell RNA spiked in. Subset denoted: FACS-sorted CD8+CD4-CCR7+CD45RA+ naive T cells. Source of these receptors: a human donor in good health. Some libraries in this study had Jurkat cell RNA spiked in.

This sequence joins TRBV7-9 and TRBJ2-3, with 10 bases that match TRBD2. The trim removed 5 bases at V and 2 bases at J, leaving 10 bases unmatched. Germline CDR1 reads SEHNR; CDR2 reads FQNEAQ (reference sequence). The CDR3 has 17 amino acids. CDR3 nucleotide sequence: TGTGCCAGCAGCCCCGAGCGGACTAGCGGCTTCACAGATACGCAGTATTTT. Its translation: CASSPERTSGFTDTQYF.

This clonotype has more than one count but fewer than ten. The chain carries TRBV27 and TRBJ2-1; 10 nucleotides align to TRBD2. The CDR3 covers 15 residues. The ends lost 2 bases at V and 5 bases at J; junction bases unmatched: 3. CDR1 and CDR2 from the germline V gene are MNHEY and SMNVEV (reference sequence). The CDR3 sequence is CASSLGTSGDNEQFF. In DNA form, the CDR3 reads TGTGCCAGCAGTTTAGGCACTAGCGGGGACAATGAGCAGTTCTTC.

This clonotype was seen only a few times. The CDR3 loop is CASSLLVGYEQYF. The CDR3 nucleotides are TGTGCCAGCAGTTTATTAGTGGGCTACGAGCAGTACTTC. The chain recombines TRBV27 with TRBJ2-7; D uncertain. Germline CDR1 is MNHEY and CDR2 is SMNVEV (reference sequence). The V end lost 1 base, the J end lost 3 bases, and 7 bases lay between the germline ends. The CDR3 length is 13 residues.

In its sample, this clonotype was seen a few times. The gene calls are TRBV5-6 and TRBJ2-1; TRBD1 agrees at 7 bases. The CDR3 covers 16 residues. Germline loops: CDR1 SGHDT, CDR2 YYEEEE. Germline trimming cut 4 bases from V and 0 bases from J; bases unmatched to any gene: 7. The CDR3 protein is CASSADRESSYNEQFF. CDR3 in DNA: TGTGCCAGCAGCGCTGACAGGGAGAGCTCCTACAATGAGCAGTTCTTC. Complete variable domain (other parts from reference TRBV5-6 and TRBJ2-1): DAGVTQSPTHLIKTRGQQVTLRCSPKSGHDTVSWYQQALGQGPQFIFQYYEEEERQRGNFPDRFSGHQFPNYSSELNVNALLLGDSALYLCASSADRESSYNEQFFGPGTRLTVL.

This clonotype was detected many times. J is TRBJ2-7 and V is TRBV6-5; TRBD1 matches at 11 bases. CDR3 length equals 16 residues. Germline V CDR1 and CDR2: MNHEY, SVGAGI. J was trimmed by 2 bases and V by 0 bases; bases with no gene match: 3. The CDR3 DNA follows: TGTGCCAGCAGTTACTCCTCGGGACAGGGGGCCTACGAGCAGTACTTC. This gives the protein CASSYSSGQGAYEQYF.

This clonotype was found many times. The chain has TRBV12-3 or TRBV12-4 and TRBJ1-5, with 7 bases that match TRBD1. With V trimmed by 5 bases and J by 5 bases, 6 bases remained unmatched. CDR3 length equals 14 residues. Here the CDR3 reads CASSHLDRDQPQHF. Written as DNA, the CDR3 is TGTGCCAGCAGTCACCTAGACAGGGATCAGCCCCAGCATTTT.

In this sample, this clonotype turned up a few times. The CDR3 protein is CASSQDWTPGGELFF. DNA for the CDR3: TGTGCCAGCAGCCAAGATTGGACACCCGGGGGGGAGCTGTTTTTT. The chain carries TRBV3-1 and TRBJ2-2, with D perhaps matching TRBD1 (5 bases). V was trimmed by 0 bases and J by 8 bases, leaving 13 bases between them. Germline V lookup: CDR1 LGHDT, CDR2 YNNKEL (reference sequence). The CDR3 has 15 amino acids.

This clonotype was detected many times. The chain combines TRBV4-2 with TRBJ1-5, with 7 bases identical to TRBD1. The CDR3 is made up of 14 amino acids. V lost 4 bases to trimming and J lost 4 bases; unmatched junction nucleotides: 4. Germline CDR1 reads LGHNA; CDR2 reads YNFKEQ. CDR3 in amino acids: CASSLGTENQPQHF. The CDR3, as DNA: TGTGCCAGCAGCCTGGGGACAGAGAATCAGCCCCAGCATTTT.

This clonotype was observed a few times. The genes are TRBV12-3 or TRBV12-4 and TRBJ2-5, with 7 bases lining up with TRBD2. This CDR3 region has 12 residues. Trimming took 10 bases from V and 4 from J; bases not matched to a gene: 6. The CDR3 spells CATRASGETQYF. The CDR3 nucleotides read TGTGCCACCCGGGCTAGCGGAGAGACCCAGTACTTC.

This clonotype was found many times. This chain uses TRBV28 with TRBJ2-1; the D gene is possibly TRBD1 (8 bases). V shed 6 bases and J shed 1 base, with 13 bases lying between them. The CDR3 has 15 amino acids. Germline V gene lookup returns CDR1 MDHEN and CDR2 SYDVKM. As DNA, the CDR3 is TGTGCCAGCAGGGGGGGGGACAGGTCCTACAATGAGCAGTTCTTC. It translates to CASRGGDRSYNEQFF.

Note on this clonotype: Since a much larger clone is just one base distant, this may be a read error. The J gene is TRBJ1-1, the V gene TRBV4-1, with a weak D call TRBD1 (5 bases). Trimming left V 0 bases short and J 0 bases short, with 17 bases between. Germline CDR1 and CDR2: MGHRA and YSYEKL. This CDR3 spans 18 amino acids. CDR3 DNA: TGCGCCAGCAGCCAAGATCAAGAGGACGGACACGTGAACACTGAAGCTTTCTTT. As protein: CASSQDQEDGHVNTEAFF.

This clonotype was seen repeatedly, ten times or more. CDR3 amino acids: CATSKWRTDTQYF. CDR3 in DNA: TGTGCCACCAGCAAATGGCGAACAGATACGCAGTATTTT. The rearrangement uses TRBV15 and TRBJ2-3; unclear D gene. This CDR3 has 13 residues. Germline CDR1 reads LNHNV; CDR2 reads YYDKDF (reference sequence). V dropped 4 bases and J dropped 3 bases, with 8 bases sitting between them.

As regards this clonotype: A clone one base away is much larger, so this may be a read error. The chain is built from TRBV28 and TRBJ2-3; D possibly corresponds to TRBD1 (5 bases). Germline V gives CDR1 MDHEN, CDR2 SYDVKM. This CDR3 region has 14 residues. CDR3 in DNA: TGTGCCAGCAGTTTATTTTCTGAGACAGATATGCAGTATTTT. It encodes CASSLFSETDMQYF.

There are many counts of this clonotype. The rearrangement uses TRBV6-2 or TRBV6-3 and TRBJ2-3; D might be TRBD1 or TRBD2, each matching 5 bases. The CDR3 runs 16 residues. CDR1 is MNHEY and CDR2 is SVGEGT in the germline V gene. Deletions cut 4 bases from V and 6 bases from J, with 20 bases between. CDR3 nucleotide sequence: TGTGCCAGCAGTTCTCTTCCGGGGACGAAGATGGATACGCAGTATTTT. Translating gives CASSSLPGTKMDTQYF.

Concerning this clonotype itself: Relative to the germline gene, one junction end is altered; a read error may explain this. The chain combines TRBV27 with TRBJ2-7; tentatively, D is TRBD1 (5 bases). CDR1 and CDR2 from the germline V gene are MNHEY and SMNVEV (reference sequence). CDR3 length equals 17 residues. For the CDR3, the DNA is TGTGCCAGCAGTTTATCCCCCCAAGACAGCGCCTCCTACGAGCAGTGCTTC. Amino acid sequence: CASSLSPQDSASYEQCF.

The V and J genes are TRBV18 and TRBJ2-3; the match to TRBD2 covers 7 bases. Germline loops: CDR1 KGHSH, CDR2 LQKENI. Losses at the gene ends were 3 bases for V and 1 base for J; bases not matched to a gene: 7. The CDR3 has 16 amino acids. Written as DNA, the CDR3 is TGTGCCAGCTCACCTAAGGGAGGGTACGGCACAGATACGCAGTATTTT. Translation gives CASSPKGGYGTDTQYF. Complete variable domain (other parts from reference TRBV18 and TRBJ2-3): NAGVMQNPRHLVRRRGQEARLRCSPMKGHSHVYWYRQLPEEGLKFMVYLQKENIIDESGMPKERFSAEFPKEGPSILRIQQVVRGDSAAYFCASSPKGGYGTDTQYFGPGTRLTVL.

This clonotype has a count of ten or more. The chain has TRBV25-1 and TRBJ1-2; the D is unclear. Between the trimmed V and J ends, which lost 2 bases and 4 bases, there was a span of 8 bases. Germline-derived CDR1 and CDR2 are MGHDK and SYGVNS. This CDR3 comprises 13 residues. CDR3 nucleotides: TGTGCCAGCAGTGAAGGTCTTATCTATGGCTACACCTTC. Its translation: CASSEGLIYGYTF.

Concerning this clonotype itself: Likely a read error: the CDR3 ends without its conserved phenylalanine or tryptophan. This sequence joins TRBV4-1 and TRBJ2-7, with D uncertain. Germline loops: CDR1 MGHRA, CDR2 YSYEKL. Trimming stripped 2 bases from V and 7 bases from J, with 12 bases between. CDR3 length equals 13 residues. The CDR3 nucleotides read TGCGCCAGCAGCCAACAAGTGTCCGGGGAGCAGTACCTC. This codes for CASSQQVSGEQYL.

This clonotype appeared many times. The rearrangement links TRBV7-9 to TRBJ1-4, with D tentatively TRBD1 (6 bases). CDR3 length: 17 amino acids. Germline assignment: CDR1 SEHNR and CDR2 FQNEAQ (reference sequence). V was pared by 4 bases and J by 4 bases, with 19 bases between. CDR3: CASSSERGQPDNEKLFF. In nucleotides, the CDR3 is TGTGCCAGCAGCTCCGAGCGAGGACAGCCAGATAATGAAAAACTGTTTTTT.

The genes are TRBV24-1 and TRBJ2-2; D remains unclear. This CDR3 has 13 amino acids. The V end was cut by 1 base, the J end by 5 bases, with 4 bases between. Per germline, CDR1 KGHDR and CDR2 SFDVKD. CDR3 nucleotides: TGTGCCACCAGTGATTTTACAACCGGGGAGCTGTTTTTT. This sequence encodes CATSDFTTGELFF.